This paragraph reports one T cell receptor (beta chain). Its antigen remains unknown. This record comes from a study of shared clonotypes between healthy human individuals. As for the study in general: A couple of women and a few men aged 18 to 49 served as donors. Broader study findings: Compared with memory subsets, naive subsets generally had larger estimated richness. Sequencing depth was expected to affect clonotype sharing among donors.

Sequencing was performed with immunoSEQ multiplex PCR; in TCRdb, only in-frame clones are kept and a portion is missing. The sample contains approximately 600,000 clones, approximately 96% of which appear only once. Terminally differentiated effector memory CD45RA+ cells were excluded from the naive CD8 cells, which were CD45RO-negative and positively selected for CCR7. Trimming shortened V by 3 bases and J by 0 bases, and 9 bases separated the two germline ends. Germline assignment: CDR1 SGHRS and CDR2 YFSETQ. The CDR3 has 14 amino acids. Sequenced: naive CD8+ T cells sorted from blood. The sequence derives from a woman aged 30 to 39 in good health. The V call is TRBV5-1, the J call TRBJ1-2; no reliable D call. The CDR3 loop reads CASSYDGSNYGYTF. The CDR3 DNA is TGCGCCAGCAGCTACGACGGATCTAACTATGGCTACACCTTC.